The sequence of this TCR beta chain was determined in a study of Ad26.COV2.S vaccination and SARS-CoV-2 variants. Profiled with immunoSEQ multiplex PCR; TCRdb holds only in-frame clones, not every one. The sample shows 45,000 or so clones, approximately 83% of them seen only once. Study results and caveats: Reportedly, spike-specific CD8+ and CD4+ T cell responses achieved substantial breadth once vaccination had taken place. Vaccinees showed greater spike-specific TCR breadth than placebo recipients.

V lost 6 bases and J lost 0; bases outside the gene matches: 16. Germline V lookup: CDR1 KGHSH, CDR2 LQKENI. CDR3 length: 20 amino acids. This clone was detected a few times. The antigen remains unidentified. The chain joins TRBV18 to TRBJ2-7; 14 nucleotides align to TRBD2. The material sequenced was peripheral blood, taken after recovery from COVID-19. The source is a human donor who had recovered from COVID-19. CDR3 in amino acids: CASSRRGGTSGSSFSYEQYF. The CDR3 bases are TGTGCCAGCTCCCGGCGGGGGGGGACTAGCGGGAGTTCCTTCTCCTACGAGCAGTACTTC.